This T cell receptor (beta chain) was recorded in a study of blood T cells in healthy people across ages. CDR1 MNHEY and CDR2 SVGAGI come from the germline V gene. The CDR3 totals 15 residues. The V end lost 2 bases, the J end lost 0 bases, and 11 bases lay between the germline ends. PCR was performed a second time for roughly 6 to 12 cycles using a sample-barcoded 5' primer and a J-beta primer mix. TCRdb re-called the 5' RACE reads with MiXCR, one entry per CDR3 protein. The table has approximately 690,000 distinct CDR3 sequences, 40% to 50% seen once; the top ten hold about 30%. This clonotype was observed a few times.

The chain employs TRBV6-5 and TRBJ2-7, with D maybe TRBD1 (5 bases). Sample: blood. This clonotype originated in a man older than 75 in good health. The CDR3 reads CASSYDSQSSYEQYF. CDR3 sequence (DNA): TGTGCCAGCAGTTACGACAGCCAGAGCTCCTACGAGCAGTACTTC.